These 28 T cell receptor beta chains share one sample of origin, sequenced in a study of T cells in Graves' hyperthyroidism and ophthalmopathy. RNA transcripts yielded amplified TCR beta CDR3 regions. An initial round of RT-PCR targeting the TCR CDR3 relied on the HTBI primer set. TCRdb redid the calling of the multiplex PCR reads with MiXCR, one entry per CDR3 protein. The sample lists approximately 400,000 distinct CDR3 sequences, 15% to 17% occurring once. The material sequenced was blood. These receptor sequences come from a woman aged 18-29 years with Graves' hyperthyroidism.

This clonotype was counted a few times. The V gene is TRBV24-1, the J gene TRBJ1-2, with D tentatively TRBD1 (5 bases). Germline CDR1 is KGHDR and CDR2 is SFDVKD. Trimming cost V 8 bases and J 4 bases, with 16 bases left between them. CDR3 length: 14 residues. CDR3 protein: CATKDGTGGYGYTF. For the CDR3, the DNA is TGTGCCACCAAGGATGGGACCGGAGGCTATGGCTACACCTTC.

J is TRBJ1-6 and V is TRBV2, with unresolved D. There are 12 residues in the CDR3. The germline V and J ends were trimmed by 6 bases and 9 bases, with 9 bases remaining between them. The germline V gene has CDR1 SNHLY and CDR2 FYNNEI. CDR3 amino acids: CASRPLSSPLHF. The CDR3 coding sequence is TGTGCCAGCAGACCGCTTAGTTCACCCCTCCACTTT.

This clonotype showed up many times. The V call is TRBV12-3 or TRBV12-4, the J call TRBJ2-7; D uncertain. Trimming took off 3 bases at V and 3 bases at J, with 9 bases between the two ends. This CDR3 is 13 amino acids long. The CDR3 sequence: CASSFNLDYEQYF. The CDR3 DNA sequence: TGTGCCAGCAGTTTTAACTTGGACTACGAGCAGTACTTC.

This clonotype was seen repeatedly, ten times or more. This chain links TRBV7-9 with TRBJ2-7, with D hard to call. The CDR3 extends over 15 amino acids. The V and J ends lost 0 bases and 0 bases respectively, with 9 bases between them. Germline CDR1 is SEHNR and CDR2 is FQNEAQ (reference sequence). The chain's CDR3 is CASSLARLNSYEQYF. Here the CDR3 DNA reads TGTGCCAGCAGCTTAGCACGCCTGAACTCCTACGAGCAGTACTTC.

This clonotype was observed at least ten times. This chain connects TRBV3-1 to TRBJ2-7; D remains ambiguous. The germline CDR1 and CDR2 sequences are LGHDT and YNNKEL (reference sequence). The CDR3 spans 12 residues. V lost 4 bases to trimming and J lost 6 bases, with 10 bases between them. The CDR3 nucleotides are TGTGCCAGCAGCCTAAGTACGGGCGAGCAGTACTTC. It encodes CASSLSTGEQYF.

The J gene is TRBJ2-5, the V gene TRBV5-1, with 10 bases matching TRBD2. The CDR3 is 14 residues long. CDR1 is SGHRS and CDR2 is YFSETQ in the germline V gene. The V segment lost 2 bases and the J segment 2 bases; nucleotides outside the gene matches: 0. This CDR3 is CASSFSGRQETQYF. For the CDR3, the DNA is TGCGCCAGCAGCTTTAGCGGGAGGCAAGAGACCCAGTACTTC.

In this sample, this clonotype turned up many times. The chain has TRBV19 and TRBJ1-2, with a possible D match to TRBD1 (5 bases). The V end was cut by 9 bases, the J end by 8 bases, with 19 bases between. Germline loops: CDR1 LNHDA, CDR2 SQIVND (reference sequence). This CDR3 region has 13 residues. As DNA, the CDR3 is TGTGCCAGCCGCGAGGCAGGGAGAGACGGCTACACCTTC. Protein sequence: CASREAGRDGYTF.

This chain uses TRBV20-1 with TRBJ2-5; 10 nucleotides align to TRBD2. Germline CDR1 reads DFQATT; CDR2 reads SNEGSKA (reference sequence). The junction had 11 bases not matched to a gene; V was cut back by 0 bases and J by 7 bases. The CDR3 covers 16 residues. The chain's CDR3 is CSARDWRKRGGVTQYF. For the CDR3, the DNA is TGCAGTGCTAGAGATTGGAGAAAGCGGGGGGGCGTGACCCAGTACTTC.

This clonotype was recorded at least ten times. V and J are TRBV6-4 and TRBJ1-1; unclear D gene. V was clipped by 3 bases and J by 0 bases, with 8 bases between them. The CDR3 totals 14 residues. Germline CDR1 and CDR2: MRHNA and SNTAGT. The CDR3 here is CASSDGGVNTEAFF. Here the CDR3 DNA reads TGTGCCAGCAGTGATGGTGGGGTGAACACTGAAGCTTTCTTT.

This clonotype was found many times. The gene calls are TRBV20-1 and TRBJ2-5; D uncertain. Trimming removed 6 bases from V and 4 bases from J, with 6 bases in between. The CDR3 is 10 residues long. The V gene's germline CDR1 is DFQATT and CDR2 SNEGSKA (reference sequence). CDR3 bases: TGCAGTGCAGTATTAGAGACCCAGTACTTC. Its protein is CSAVLETQYF.

This clonotype was picked up a small number of times. V is TRBV20-1 and J is TRBJ2-5; 8 bases map to TRBD1. The CDR3 runs 14 residues. The V gene end was trimmed by 6 bases and the J gene end by 4 bases; junction bases not matched to a gene: 10. The germline gives CDR1 DFQATT, CDR2 SNEGSKA (reference sequence). The CDR3 sequence: CSATDRVISETQYF. The CDR3 DNA follows: TGCAGTGCAACGGACAGGGTTATTTCAGAGACCCAGTACTTC.

The V gene is TRBV5-1, the J gene TRBJ1-4; a weak D match, TRBD1 (5 bases). CDR1 is SGHRS, CDR2 YFSETQ, per germline. The CDR3 extends over 15 amino acids. V lost 1 base, J lost 0 bases, and 7 bases lay in between. CDR3: CASSLKTATNEKLFF. CDR3 bases: TGCGCCAGCAGCTTGAAGACAGCAACTAATGAAAAACTGTTTTTT.

The chain couples TRBV6-1 to TRBJ2-1, with D possibly called TRBD1 or TRBD2 (6 bases each). V lost 5 bases and J lost 8, with 13 bases in between. The CDR3 contains 13 residues. In germline, CDR1 is MNHNS, CDR2 SASEGT. CDR3 bases: TGTGCCAGCAGTACGTGGGGGGCGGATGAGCAGTTCTTC. It yields the protein CASSTWGADEQFF.

Points on this clonotype: A much larger clonotype is one base distant, so this may be a read error. The rearrangement uses TRBV7-9 and TRBJ1-1; perhaps TRBD1 as D (5 bases). This CDR3 has 15 residues. Germline assignment: CDR1 SEHNR and CDR2 FQNEAQ (reference sequence). DNA of the CDR3: TGTGCCAACAGCCCCGAGGGGTGGATGAACACTGAAGCTTTCTTT. It codes for CANSPEGWMNTEAFF.

This clonotype is a singleton in its sample. The rearrangement links TRBV6-1 to TRBJ1-4; D ambiguous. V dropped 8 bases and J dropped 10 bases, with 14 bases sitting between them. The germline V gene has CDR1 MNHNS and CDR2 SASEGT. This CDR3 is 12 amino acids long. The CDR3 DNA sequence: TGTGCCAGCGGGGAGACCCGGGTAAAACTGTTTTTT. It codes for CASGETRVKLFF.

This clonotype has only a few counts. V usage is TRBV6-2 or TRBV6-3 and J usage is TRBJ1-5; TRBD1 agrees at 11 bases. J lost 6 bases, V lost 6 bases, and 10 bases had no gene match. The CDR3 has 16 amino acids. Germline V lookup: CDR1 MNHEY, CDR2 SVGEGT. The CDR3 loop reads CASRSRDRGGSQPQHF. The CDR3 DNA sequence: TGTGCCAGCAGATCCCGGGACAGGGGGGGTAGTCAGCCCCAGCATTTT.

This clonotype has ten or more counts. The chain employs TRBV12-3 or TRBV12-4 and TRBJ2-2; the match to TRBD1 covers 8 bases. The CDR3 runs 16 residues. J gave up 3 bases and V 7 bases, and 10 bases lay outside the gene matches. CDR3 sequence: CASNQRNRGDTGELFF. The CDR3 DNA follows: TGTGCCAGCAACCAAAGGAACAGGGGGGACACCGGGGAGCTGTTTTTT.

This clonotype was counted many times. The chain is built from TRBV2 and TRBJ2-1; 9 bases map to TRBD2. CDR3 size: 17 residues. Germline-derived CDR1 and CDR2 are SNHLY and FYNNEI. J gave up 9 bases and V 7 bases, and 19 bases lay outside the gene matches. CDR3 sequence: CASISVAGAPGTVEQFF. The CDR3 DNA follows: TGTGCCAGCATCTCGGTAGCGGGGGCTCCCGGAACCGTTGAGCAGTTCTTC.

This chain uses TRBV7-9 with TRBJ2-1; D may be TRBD1 (6 bases). CDR3 length equals 14 residues. Per the germline V gene, CDR1 is SEHNR and CDR2 is FQNEAQ (reference sequence). V was clipped by 2 bases and J by 4 bases, with 9 bases between them. CDR3 amino acids: CASSLNQGYNEQFF. CDR3 bases: TGTGCCAGCAGCTTAAACCAGGGGTACAATGAGCAGTTCTTC.

In its sample, this clonotype was seen a few times. V usage is TRBV19 and J usage is TRBJ2-2; 7 bases match TRBD1. V lost 3 bases and J lost 5; bases outside the gene matches: 9. Germline-derived CDR1 and CDR2 are LNHDA and SQIVND (reference sequence). There are 16 residues in the CDR3. In nucleotides, the CDR3 is TGTGCCAGTAGTATCAAAGGGGGCGGCCCTACCGGGGAGCTGTTTTTT. Translated: CASSIKGGGPTGELFF.

The chain recombines TRBV7-9 with TRBJ1-6; unclear D gene. CDR3 length equals 15 residues. Trimming pared 6 bases from V and 5 bases from J, leaving 14 bases between. The germline gives CDR1 SEHNR, CDR2 FQNEAQ (reference sequence). The CDR3 sequence: CASSARNLDNSPLHF. CDR3 nucleotide sequence: TGTGCCAGCAGTGCTCGAAATCTCGATAATTCACCCCTCCACTTT.

The chain employs TRBV12-3 or TRBV12-4 and TRBJ2-1; 10 bases align to TRBD2. This CDR3 has 14 residues. Trimming cost V 6 bases and J 7 bases; bases outside gene matches: 6. The DNA of the CDR3 is TGTGCCAGCAGGCTAGCGGGGGCCGGGAATGAGCAGTTCTTC. The encoded protein is CASRLAGAGNEQFF.

There are a few counts of this clonotype. The chain links TRBV19 to TRBJ1-1, with D possibly TRBD1 on 5 matching bases. The germline gives CDR1 LNHDA, CDR2 SQIVND (reference sequence). This CDR3 region has 13 residues. V lost 9 bases and J 4 bases, leaving 15 bases between the germline ends. DNA for the CDR3: TGTGCCAGCGGAGGGTGGGGGGGCACTGAAGCTTTCTTT. It translates to CASGGWGGTEAFF.

At least ten counts were recorded for this clonotype. The V call is TRBV5-5, the J call TRBJ1-5; D may be TRBD1 (6 bases). Germline CDR1 reads SGHKS; CDR2 reads YYEKEE (reference sequence). Deletions cut 4 bases from V and 3 bases from J, with 14 bases between. This CDR3 has 15 residues. CDR3 in amino acids: CASSNPGAINQPQHF. The DNA of the CDR3 is TGTGCCAGCAGCAACCCAGGGGCCATCAATCAGCCCCAGCATTTT.

As to this clonotype: It may be a read error: a sequence one base away is much more abundant. The chain employs TRBV7-2 and TRBJ2-5, with D possibly matching TRBD2 (6 bases). This CDR3 region has 14 residues. The V gene's germline CDR1 is SGHTA and CDR2 FQGNSA. CDR3 amino acids: CASSPRAGQETQHF. The DNA of the CDR3 is TGTGCCAGCAGCCCTCGTGCGGGGCAAGAGACCCAGCACTTC.

This clonotype was recorded at least ten times. The chain combines TRBV4-3 with TRBJ2-5, with TRBD2 as a possible D gene (5 bases). Looked up from germline, CDR1 is LGHNA and CDR2 is YSLEER. Trimming removed 0 bases from V and 5 bases from J, with 10 bases in between. The CDR3 is 14 residues long. CDR3 region: CASSQDPRGETQYF. The CDR3 nucleotides are TGCGCCAGCAGCCAAGATCCCCGCGGGGAGACCCAGTACTTC.

This clonotype came up many times. The CDR3 DNA reads as TGCAGTGCTAGAGAAGAGGGGTCTATCCAAGAGACCCAGTACTTC. Protein sequence: CSAREEGSIQETQYF. The chain has TRBV20-1 and TRBJ2-5; D tentatively fits TRBD1 or TRBD2 (5 bases each). Germline loops: CDR1 DFQATT, CDR2 SNEGSKA (reference sequence). The CDR3 runs 15 residues. V lost 0 bases, J lost 1 base, and 12 bases lay in between.

Many counts were recorded for this clonotype. The gene calls are TRBV5-1 and TRBJ2-1; D is possibly TRBD2 (5 bases). Germline V gives CDR1 SGHRS, CDR2 YFSETQ. Trimming removed 3 bases from V and 3 bases from J, with 13 bases in between. The CDR3 spans 15 residues. CDR3 in DNA: TGCGCCAGCAGCTCCGGACTGACATTCTACAATGAGCAGTTCTTC. The encoded protein is CASSSGLTFYNEQFF.